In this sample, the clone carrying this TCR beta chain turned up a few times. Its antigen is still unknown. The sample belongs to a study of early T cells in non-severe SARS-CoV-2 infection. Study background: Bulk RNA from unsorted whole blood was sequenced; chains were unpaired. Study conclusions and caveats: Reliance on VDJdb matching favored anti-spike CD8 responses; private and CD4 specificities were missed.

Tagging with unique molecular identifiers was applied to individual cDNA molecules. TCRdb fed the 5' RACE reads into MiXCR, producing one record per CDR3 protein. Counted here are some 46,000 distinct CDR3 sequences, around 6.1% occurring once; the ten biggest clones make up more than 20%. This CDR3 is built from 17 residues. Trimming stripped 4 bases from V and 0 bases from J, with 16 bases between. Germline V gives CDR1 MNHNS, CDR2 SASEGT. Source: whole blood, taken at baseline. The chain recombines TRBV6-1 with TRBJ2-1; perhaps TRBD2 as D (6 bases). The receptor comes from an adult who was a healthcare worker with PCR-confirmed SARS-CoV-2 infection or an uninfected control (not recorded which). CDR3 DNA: TGTGCCAGCAGTGCCCGTGACGCGGGGAGCTCCTACAATGAGCAGTTCTTC. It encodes CASSARDAGSSYNEQFF.